There are a few counts of the clone carrying this T cell receptor beta chain. Donors were Caucasian adults residing in Nashville, Tennessee, USA. In germline, CDR1 is LNHDA, CDR2 SQIVND (reference sequence). There are 13 residues in the CDR3. Trimming removed 5 bases at V and 0 bases at J, with 7 bases between. This sample was taken from a study of shared clonotypes between healthy human individuals. Libraries were prepared by immunoSEQ multiplex PCR; TCRdb keeps only in-frame clonotypes and omits some of them. The sample lists about 100,000 clones, about 70% occurring once. The TCR comes from a woman between 25 and 40 years old in good health. Sequenced material: memory CD8+ T cells sorted from blood. Stated subset: CD45RO+ cells pooled with CCR7-negative TemRA cells. The chain has TRBV19 and TRBJ1-1; D gene uncertain. CDR3 residues: CASSGRMNTEAFF. CDR3 DNA sequence: TGTGCCAGTAGTGGGAGAATGAACACTGAAGCTTTCTTT. Together with reference TRBV19 and TRBJ1-1, the CDR3 gives the full variable domain: DGGITQSPKYLFRKEGQNVTLSCEQNLNHDAMYWYRQDPGQGLRLIYYSQIVNDFQKGDIAEGYSVSREKKESFPLTVTSAQKNPTAFYLCASSGRMNTEAFFGQGTRLTVV.